The table lists the clone carrying this T cell receptor beta chain with a few counts. The data are from a study of blood T cell repertoires in COVID-19. Study-level information: COVID-19 samples, acute and convalescent, were from the United States, Italy and Spain. Nucleic acid was either cDNA or gDNA, and it came from T cells, B-cell-depleted T cells, or PBMCs.

Source study methods: Nucleated cell counts were estimated from reference gene primer amplification. Profiled with immunoSEQ multiplex PCR; TCRdb holds only in-frame clones, not every one. V, J and clone size were drawn from that table, and D and trimming were deduced from the DNA. In the table there are about 150,000 clones, around 80% of which are singletons. The sequence was collected from a human donor with acute or convalescent COVID-19. The donor label of this sample is uncertain. Sequencing was done on a sample of peripheral blood.

CDR3 nucleotides: TGCAGCGTCCGGACAGCTATTGTCTCTGAAGCTTTCTTT. Protein sequence: CSVRTAIVSEAFF. V usage is TRBV29-1 and J usage is TRBJ1-1; D perhaps matches TRBD1 (6 bases). Germline CDR1 and CDR2: SQVTM and ANQGSEA. V lost 6 bases to trimming and J lost 6 bases, with 17 bases between them. The CDR3 has 13 residues.